One sample yielded the 9 T cell receptor beta chains listed below, sequenced in a study of blood T cells in healthy people across ages. A second PCR, run for roughly 7 to 11 cycles, used a sample-barcoded 5' primer plus a J-beta primer mix. MiXCR, run by TCRdb on the 5' RACE reads, gives a single entry per CDR3 protein. This table holds about 640,000 distinct CDR3 sequences, 25% to 30% found once. Sequenced input: blood. The receptors originated from a woman of 80 years or more in good health.

This clonotype was detected a few times. This sequence joins TRBV6-2 or TRBV6-3 and TRBJ1-5; D is ambiguous. CDR1 and CDR2 from the germline V gene are MNHEY and SVGEGT. The CDR3 length is 14 residues. V gave up 5 bases and J gave up 1 base, with 9 bases separating them. CDR3 loop: CASSANWSNQPQHF. CDR3 bases: TGTGCCAGCAGTGCCAACTGGAGCAATCAGCCCCAGCATTTT.

At least ten counts were recorded for this clonotype. The chain joins TRBV20-1 to TRBJ2-7; possible D gene TRBD2, 5 bases. The CDR3 totals 14 residues. Trimming shortened V by 0 bases and J by 6 bases, and 15 bases separated the two germline ends. Germline V CDR1 and CDR2: DFQATT, SNEGSKA (reference sequence). The CDR3, as DNA: TGCAGTGCTAGAGATGGGAACACGGGATCCGAGCAGTACTTC. This gives the protein CSARDGNTGSEQYF.

This clonotype has ten or more counts. The chain recombines TRBV20-1 with TRBJ1-4; D might be TRBD1 (5 bases). Germline V gene data show CDR1 as DFQATT and CDR2 as SNEGSKA (reference sequence). Trimming stripped 0 bases from V and 0 bases from J, with 11 bases between. The CDR3 is made up of 16 amino acids. CDR3 region: CSARDFRGATNEKLFF. CDR3 in DNA: TGCAGTGCTAGAGATTTCCGGGGCGCAACTAATGAAAAACTGTTTTTT.

This clonotype was seen a few times. A single base separates this from a much larger clone, so it may be a read error. The chain employs TRBV5-1 and TRBJ2-1; D assignment may be TRBD1 or TRBD2 (5 bases each). V shed 1 base and J shed 10 bases, with 21 bases lying between them. Per germline, CDR1 SGHRS and CDR2 YFSETQ. There are 16 residues in the CDR3. CDR3 protein: CASSLIGTRPHYEQFF. CDR3 coding DNA: TGCGCCAGCAGCTTGATTGGGACCCGGCCTCACTACGAGCAGTTCTTC.

The count of this clonotype is one. At one end, the junction sequence differs from germline, possibly due to a read error. V usage is TRBV4-2 and J usage is TRBJ2-3; perhaps TRBD1 as D (6 bases). The germline CDR1 and CDR2 sequences are LGHNA and YNFKEQ. The length of the CDR3 is 16 residues. CDR3 amino acids: CASSQDVAGGTDTQYF. The DNA of the CDR3 is TGCGCCAGCAGCCAAGATGTGGCAGGGGGCACAGATACGCAGTATTTT.

This clonotype showed up just once. This may stem from a read error, because a much larger clone lies one nucleotide away. The chain joins TRBV29-1 to TRBJ1-2; no firm D call. Germline V gene data show CDR1 as SQVTM and CDR2 as ANQGSEA. The CDR3 is 12 amino acids. In DNA, the CDR3 is TGCAGCGGGGATTTTGGAAGCTATAGCTACACCTTC. The encoded protein is CSGDFGSYSYTF. The whole variable domain, remainder taken from reference TRBV29-1 and TRBJ1-2, is SAVISQKPSRDICQRGTSLTIQCQVDSQVTMMFWYRQQPGQSLTLIATANQGSEATYESGFVIDKFPISRPNLTFSTLTVSNMSPEDSSIYLCSGDFGSYSYTFGSGTRLTVV.

This clonotype was recorded at least ten times. CDR3 sequence (DNA): TGCAGTGCTAGTCTCCCGCAGGGTAACACAGATACGCAGTATTTT. Translated, it gives CSASLPQGNTDTQYF. The chain employs TRBV20-1 and TRBJ2-3; TRBD1 might be the D (5 bases). The CDR3 has 15 residues. V lost 3 bases and J lost 2, with 15 bases in between. CDR1 and CDR2 (germline): DFQATT, SNEGSKA (reference sequence).

The sample holds many counts of this clonotype. The chain combines TRBV5-1 with TRBJ2-7, with TRBD1 matching 8 bases. This CDR3 is 15 amino acids long. The ends lost 2 bases at V and 2 bases at J; junction bases unmatched: 6. Germline CDR1 is SGHRS and CDR2 is YFSETQ. DNA of the CDR3: TGCGCCAGCAGCTTAGGACAGGGATTCACCTACGAGCAGTACTTC. Residues: CASSLGQGFTYEQYF.

This clonotype was observed many times. The chain uses TRBV27 and TRBJ2-7; TRBD1 matches 10 bases. CDR3 length equals 14 residues. Germline CDR1 is MNHEY and CDR2 is SMNVEV (reference sequence). V shed 6 bases and J 3 bases; nucleotides not matched to a gene: 5. The CDR3 DNA is TGTGCCAGCAGCGACAGGGGGCGCATCTACGAGCAGTACTTC. It encodes CASSDRGRIYEQYF.